This T cell receptor (beta chain) was profiled in a study of T cell responses to AZD1222 COVID-19 vaccine. General study results and limits: None of the repertoires were sampled until the peak T cell response had passed. Baseline antibody screening turned up just five to seven seropositive AZD1222 recipients. The donors showed a predominance of white British ancestry and of females, with possible underestimation of clonal diversity.

The table lists this clone with a count of one. What it binds is not known. Sequenced by immunoSEQ multiplex PCR; TCRdb stores in-frame clones only, minus some. The sample yields some 150,000 clones, 85% to 95% seen once. The CDR3 totals 13 residues. Germline V lookup: CDR1 SGHTA, CDR2 FQGNSA. Trimming cost V 3 bases and J 10 bases, with 12 bases left between them. The source was peripheral blood, collected on day 0 of MenACWY control vaccination. This sequence was found in an adult in good health. This sequence joins TRBV7-2 and TRBJ1-4; D not resolved. CDR3 nucleotide sequence: TGTGCCAGCAGCTTTACAGAGACGGGAAAACTGTTTTTT. Its translation: CASSFTETGKLFF.